This T cell receptor (beta chain) was observed in a study of control samples from healthy donors and cancer patients. Per the germline V gene, CDR1 is MNHEY and CDR2 is SVGEGT. V was trimmed by 4 bases and J by 4 bases, leaving 13 bases between them. The CDR3 is 14 residues long. Here immunoSEQ multiplex PCR was the method, and the copy in TCRdb shows in-frame clones only, minus some. The sample lists 130,000 to 150,000 clones, over 85% occurring once. Sequences were obtained from blood. The rearrangement links TRBV6-2 or TRBV6-3 to TRBJ1-1; D call uncertain. The TCR sequence derives from a man between 18 and 35 years old in good health. CDR3 residues: CASSLASPTTEAFF. DNA of the CDR3: TGTGCCAGCAGTTTGGCCTCCCCGACCACTGAAGCTTTCTTT.